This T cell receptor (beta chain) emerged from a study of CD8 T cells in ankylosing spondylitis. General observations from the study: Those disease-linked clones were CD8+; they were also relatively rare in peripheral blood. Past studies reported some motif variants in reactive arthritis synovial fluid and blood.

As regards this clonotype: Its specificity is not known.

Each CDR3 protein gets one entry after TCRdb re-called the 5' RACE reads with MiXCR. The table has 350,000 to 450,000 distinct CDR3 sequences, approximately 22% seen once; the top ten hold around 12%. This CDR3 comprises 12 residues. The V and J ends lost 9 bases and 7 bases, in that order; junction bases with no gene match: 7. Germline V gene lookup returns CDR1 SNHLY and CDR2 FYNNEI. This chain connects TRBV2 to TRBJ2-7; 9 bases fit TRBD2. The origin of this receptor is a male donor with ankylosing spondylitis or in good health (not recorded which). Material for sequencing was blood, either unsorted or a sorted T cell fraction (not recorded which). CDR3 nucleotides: TGTGCCAGTAAGAGCGGGGGGTGGGAGCAGTACTTC. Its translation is CASKSGGWEQYF.